A single sample gave rise to the 4 T cell receptor beta chains below, sequenced in a study of vaccination and CD4 T cells after COVID-19. Antigens of these TCRs are unknown. Treatment specified: approximately nine-day PBMC culture with coronavirus spike peptide pools or control peptides (ViraFEST assay). Sequencing of cultured CD4+ T cell DNA used the Oncomine TCR Beta short-read assay. TCRdb ran MiXCR on the PCR reads and lists one entry per CDR3 protein. The sample has about 27,000 distinct CDR3 sequences, roughly 57% seen once. Sample: CD4+ T cells from blood, cultured in vitro, taken after SARS-CoV-2 vaccination. These receptors all stem from a human donor who received a COVID-19 vaccine.

The J gene is TRBJ2-7, the V gene TRBV12-3 or TRBV12-4; TRBD2 matches at 13 bases. This CDR3 contains 20 residues. V lost 3 bases, J lost 4 bases, and 18 bases stayed unmatched. This chain's CDR3 is CASSFYGRLAGGRRRYEQYF. CDR3 coding DNA: TGTGCCAGCAGTTTTTATGGGAGACTAGCGGGGGGCCGAAGGAGATACGAGCAGTACTTC.

The rearrangement joins TRBV7-2 to TRBJ2-7; TRBD2 matches at 12 bases. Germline CDR1 reads SGHTA; CDR2 reads FQGNSA. V was clipped by 5 bases and J by 9 bases; unmatched bases: 20. The CDR3 spans 18 residues. The CDR3 spells CASSRTSGGPGRLQRQYF. CDR3 bases: TGTGCCAGCAGCCGAACTAGCGGGGGGCCGGGGAGGCTTCAGAGGCAGTACTTC.

This clonotype showed up just a few times. The V gene is TRBV7-9, the J gene TRBJ1-2, with a tentative D call TRBD1 (5 bases). V gave up 1 base and J gave up 1 base, with 7 bases separating them. CDR1 and CDR2 (germline): SEHNR, FQNEAQ (reference sequence). CDR3 length: 14 residues. The CDR3 DNA is TGTGCCAGCAGCTTAGACAGGTTTAACTATGGCTACACCTTC. Translating gives CASSLDRFNYGYTF.

The chain uses TRBV5-4 and TRBJ2-3; 9 bases line up with TRBD1. In germline, CDR1 is SGHNT, CDR2 YYREEE (reference sequence). The CDR3 contains 16 residues. V lost 4 bases and J lost 5; bases outside the gene matches: 11. In DNA, the CDR3 is TGTGCCAGCAGCCCGGGACAGGGAACTAGTATAGATACGCAGTATTTT. Translated, it gives CASSPGQGTSIDTQYF.